These 26 T cell receptor beta chains were all obtained from the same sample, sequenced in a study of blood T cell repertoires in COVID-19 (dated by TCRdb to the early 2020s). Library method: the immunoSEQ multiplex PCR assay. The clones in this table, taken by TCRdb from immuneACCESS, are in-frame only. Not every clone is retained; where verified, under half of the shortfall comes from an unresolved V gene, and the cause of the rest is unknown. The sample table holds about 430,000 clones, of which 70% to 90% were seen once. Approximately 0.92% of the sample belongs to the ten largest clones. Sequencing was performed on peripheral blood. The receptors shown here come from a man between 18 and 35 years old with COVID-19, enrolled during active disease.

This clone was detected a few times. The rearrangement links TRBV7-8 to TRBJ2-7; TRBD1 agrees at 7 bases. The CDR3 has 13 amino acids. CDR1 is SGHVS, CDR2 FQNEAQ, per germline. After removal of 1 base from V and 5 bases from J, the junction contained 2 bases not matched to a gene. The CDR3 protein is CASSLGQGNEQYF. The CDR3 coding sequence is TGTGCCAGCAGCTTAGGACAGGGCAACGAGCAGTACTTC. Based on the CDR3 plus reference TRBV7-8 and TRBJ2-7, the full variable domain is GAGVSQSPRYKVAKRGQDVALRCDPISGHVSLFWYQQALGQGPEFLTYFQNEAQLDKSGLPSDRFFAERPEGSVSTLKIQRTQQEDSAVYLCASSLGQGNEQYFGPGTRLTVT.

A few counts support this clone. The V call is TRBV5-6, the J call TRBJ2-5; D is unresolved. This CDR3 is built from 14 residues. Trimming left V 2 bases short and J 5 bases short, with 13 bases between. CDR1 is SGHDT and CDR2 is YYEEEE in the germline V gene. CDR3: CASSFFSRRETQYF. The CDR3 DNA follows: TGTGCCAGCAGCTTTTTTTCTAGGCGGGAGACCCAGTACTTC.

The chain joins TRBV7-9 to TRBJ1-4; 9 bases are a match to TRBD1. Trimming removed 5 bases from V and 7 bases from J; junction bases left unmatched: 11. CDR1 SEHNR and CDR2 FQNEAQ come from the germline V gene (reference sequence). The CDR3 extends over 16 amino acids. CDR3 DNA: TGTGCCAGCAGCGGGGGGACAGGGATGTTGAGTGAAAAACTGTTTTTT. Translation gives CASSGGTGMLSEKLFF. Looking up the rest from reference TRBV7-9 and TRBJ1-4 gives the full variable domain: DTGVSQNPRHKITKRGQNVTFRCDPISEHNRLYWYRQTLGQGPEFLTYFQNEAQLEKSRLLSDRFSAERPKGSFSTLEIQRTEQGDSAMYLCASSGGTGMLSEKLFFGSGTQLSVL.

The J gene is TRBJ2-7, the V gene TRBV6-6; weak D call: TRBD1 (6 bases). Germline V gene lookup returns CDR1 MNHNY and CDR2 SVGAGI (reference sequence). The V end lost 0 bases, the J end lost 0 bases, and 6 bases lay between the germline ends. This CDR3 spans 14 amino acids. The CDR3 region has the DNA TGTGCCAGCAGTTACTCGGACAGCTCCTACGAGCAGTACTTC. Amino acid sequence: CASSYSDSSYEQYF.

The chain recombines TRBV11-2 with TRBJ1-5, with 8 bases aligning to TRBD1. This CDR3 region has 17 residues. The germline gives CDR1 SGHAT, CDR2 FQNNGV. Trimming cost V 4 bases and J 5 bases; bases outside gene matches: 13. Here the CDR3 reads CASSSHRRTGLHQPQHF. The CDR3 DNA reads TGTGCCAGCAGCTCCCACCGGAGGACAGGGTTACATCAGCCCCAGCATTTT. The variable domain in full, with the rest retrieved from reference TRBV11-2 and TRBJ1-5, is EAGVAQSPRYKIIEKRQSVAFWCNPISGHATLYWYQQILGQGPKLLIQFQNNGVVDDSQLPKDRFSAERLKGVDSTLKIQPAKLEDSAVYLCASSSHRRTGLHQPQHFGDGTRLSIL.

This clone was counted a few times. V gene TRBV4-1 combines with J gene TRBJ1-5; D gene ambiguous. V gave up 3 bases and J gave up 7 bases, with 10 bases separating them. Germline V lookup: CDR1 MGHRA, CDR2 YSYEKL. The CDR3 consists of 13 residues. DNA for the CDR3: TGCGCCAGCAGCCATCAGGAGGAGCAGCCCCAGCATTTT. Encoded protein: CASSHQEEQPQHF.

The chain joins TRBV9 to TRBJ2-2, with 12 bases identical to TRBD2. This CDR3 comprises 17 residues. The trim removed 4 bases at V and 5 bases at J, leaving 9 bases unmatched. CDR1 and CDR2 from the germline V gene are SGDLS and YYNGEE. CDR3 sequence: CASSPRPGTSGTGELFF. CDR3 DNA sequence: TGTGCCAGCAGCCCACGTCCCGGGACTAGCGGGACCGGGGAGCTGTTTTTT. Combining the CDR3 with reference TRBV9 and TRBJ2-2 gives the whole variable domain DSGVTQTPKHLITATGQRVTLRCSPRSGDLSVYWYQQSLDQGLQFLIQYYNGEERAKGNILERFSAQQFPDLHSELNLSSLELGDSALYFCASSPRPGTSGTGELFFGEGSRLTVL.

The V call is TRBV5-1, the J call TRBJ2-7; possibly TRBD1 for D (5 bases). Trimming removed 0 bases from V and 2 bases from J, with 9 bases in between. The length of the CDR3 is 14 residues. Germline V gene sequence: CDR1 SGHRS, CDR2 YFSETQ. CDR3 sequence (DNA): TGCGCCAGCAGCTTGGCAGGGAACCCCTACGAGCAGTACTTC. This codes for CASSLAGNPYEQYF.

The chain has TRBV7-9 and TRBJ2-2; 7 bases fit TRBD1. J was trimmed by 1 base and V by 11 bases; bases with no gene match: 10. Per germline, CDR1 SEHNR and CDR2 FQNEAQ (reference sequence). The CDR3 is 15 amino acids. This chain's CDR3 is CAGERQGGNTGELFF. CDR3 in DNA: TGTGCCGGAGAAAGACAGGGTGGGAACACCGGGGAGCTGTTTTTT.

A word on this clone: This CDR3 is also generated by other DNA sequences in the sample. The chain couples TRBV3-1 (or the pseudogene TRBV3-2) to TRBJ2-7; D not certain. Germline CDR1 is LGHDT and CDR2 is YNNKEL (reference sequence). The CDR3 length is 11 residues. The V end lost 1 base, the J end lost 6 bases, and 4 bases lay between the germline ends. The CDR3, as DNA: TGTGCCAGCAGCCAAGCGGGCGAGCAGTACTTC. Translated, it gives CASSQAGEQYF.

The genes are TRBV9 and TRBJ2-7; no reliable D call. Germline CDR1 and CDR2: SGDLS and YYNGEE. Between the trimmed V and J ends, which lost 0 bases and 5 bases, there was a span of 9 bases. The length of the CDR3 is 13 residues. CDR3 residues: CASSVAGPHEQYF. CDR3 sequence (DNA): TGTGCCAGCAGCGTAGCAGGCCCGCACGAGCAGTACTTC.

The chain couples TRBV7-8 to TRBJ1-6; D unclear. The V gene lost 6 bases and the J gene lost 4 bases, with 10 bases spanning the gap. CDR1 is SGHVS, CDR2 FQNEAQ, per germline. This CDR3 is built from 14 residues. The CDR3 region is CASRTREYNSPLHF. CDR3 coding DNA: TGTGCCAGCAGAACCCGGGAGTATAATTCACCCCTCCACTTT. Supplemented by reference TRBV7-8 and TRBJ1-6, the full variable domain reads GAGVSQSPRYKVAKRGQDVALRCDPISGHVSLFWYQQALGQGPEFLTYFQNEAQLDKSGLPSDRFFAERPEGSVSTLKIQRTQQEDSAVYLCASRTREYNSPLHFGNGTRLTVT.

The genes are TRBV29-1 and TRBJ2-1; 11 bases agree with TRBD2. The V gene's germline CDR1 is SQVTM and CDR2 ANQGSEA. The V and J ends lost 6 bases and 9 bases, in that order; junction bases with no gene match: 10. CDR3 length equals 14 residues. CDR3 sequence (DNA): TGCAGCGTGAGAACGGGACTAGCGGAGGGTGAGCAGTTCTTC. Translating gives CSVRTGLAEGEQFF.

The chain recombines TRBV10-3 with TRBJ2-1; TRBD2 agrees at 13 bases. Germline CDR1 ENHRY, CDR2 SYGVKD. The length of the CDR3 is 16 residues. The V segment lost 8 bases and the J segment 6 bases; nucleotides outside the gene matches: 10. In DNA form, the CDR3 reads TGTGCCATCGACCCAGGGAGACTAGCGGGGGGCAATGAGCAGTTCTTC. This encodes CAIDPGRLAGGNEQFF.

The J gene is TRBJ2-1, the V gene TRBV7-2, with TRBD1 identical over 7 bases. With V trimmed by 7 bases and J by 8 bases, 11 bases remained unmatched. Per the germline V gene, CDR1 is SGHTA and CDR2 is FQGNSA. The CDR3 is 14 residues long. For the CDR3, the DNA is TGTGCCAGCACCGGACAGGTTTTTTGGCATGAGCAGTTCTTC. It encodes CASTGQVFWHEQFF.

The chain links TRBV7-9 to TRBJ1-2, with D hard to call. This CDR3 region has 11 residues. Germline V gene sequence: CDR1 SEHNR, CDR2 FQNEAQ (reference sequence). V gave up 5 bases and J gave up 7 bases, with 8 bases separating them. The CDR3 protein is CASSAVGGYTF. The DNA for the CDR3 is TGTGCCAGCAGCGCGGTAGGTGGCTACACCTTC.

V gene TRBV19 combines with J gene TRBJ2-3; 11 nucleotides agree with TRBD2. Germline CDR1 reads LNHDA; CDR2 reads SQIVND (reference sequence). Trimming cost V 9 bases and J 4 bases; bases outside gene matches: 9. The CDR3 length is 15 residues. Here the CDR3 DNA reads TGTGCCAGCTCTTTACTAGCGGGAGTCCCAGATACGCAGTATTTT. It encodes CASSLLAGVPDTQYF.

The V call is TRBV7-2, the J call TRBJ2-7; maybe TRBD2 (5 bases). The CDR3 length is 13 residues. V lost 5 bases to trimming and J lost 2 bases, with 10 bases between them. The germline gives CDR1 SGHTA, CDR2 FQGNSA. This CDR3 is CASSIGLTYEQYF. The CDR3 DNA reads TGTGCCAGCAGCATTGGACTTACCTACGAGCAGTACTTC.

The chain couples TRBV29-1 to TRBJ2-2, with D possibly TRBD1 on 6 matching bases. The CDR3 loop spans 15 amino acids. Trimming pared 5 bases from V and 0 bases from J, leaving 13 bases between. Looked up from germline, CDR1 is SQVTM and CDR2 is ANQGSEA. The CDR3, as DNA: TGCAGCGTTCTCGGAGACAGGCCGAACACCGGGGAGCTGTTTTTT. This codes for CSVLGDRPNTGELFF.

This clone was recorded once. Other DNA sequences from this sample encode an identical CDR3 as well. The chain is built from TRBV18 and TRBJ2-7; D ambiguous. The length of the CDR3 is 13 residues. The germline CDR1 and CDR2 sequences are KGHSH and LQKENI. Deletions cut 3 bases from V and 3 bases from J, with 9 bases between. The CDR3: CASSPGSGYEQYF. The CDR3 DNA sequence: TGTGCCAGCTCACCGGGCTCAGGCTACGAGCAGTACTTC. Complete variable domain (other parts from reference TRBV18 and TRBJ2-7): NAGVMQNPRHLVRRRGQEARLRCSPMKGHSHVYWYRQLPEEGLKFMVYLQKENIIDESGMPKERFSAEFPKEGPSILRIQQVVRGDSAAYFCASSPGSGYEQYFGPGTRLTVT.

The chain is built from TRBV6-6 and TRBJ1-2, with unresolved D. The CDR3 runs 14 residues. Germline CDR1 and CDR2: MNHNY and SVGAGI (reference sequence). V was cut by 2 bases and J by 0 bases, with 7 bases left in between. CDR3 sequence reads: CASSYSLANYGYTF. The DNA for the CDR3 is TGTGCCAGCAGTTACAGTTTAGCTAACTATGGCTACACCTTC.

V and J are TRBV5-4 and TRBJ1-2, with D perhaps TRBD1 (6 bases). The V end was cut by 3 bases, the J end by 8 bases, with 20 bases between. The CDR3 has 15 amino acids. Germline V lookup: CDR1 SGHNT, CDR2 YYREEE (reference sequence). In DNA form, the CDR3 reads TGTGCCAGCAGCTCGCCGACAGGTTTATGGGAGGGCTACACCTTC. Its protein is CASSSPTGLWEGYTF.

The chain links TRBV5-1 to TRBJ1-1; D is ambiguous. V dropped 4 bases and J dropped 2 bases, with 18 bases sitting between them. CDR3 size: 16 residues. The germline gives CDR1 SGHRS, CDR2 YFSETQ. CDR3 protein: CASSRRDSVRNTEAFF. The CDR3 coding sequence is TGCGCCAGCAGCCGGAGGGATTCAGTGCGTAACACTGAAGCTTTCTTT. The full variable domain, rest sourced from reference TRBV5-1 and TRBJ1-1, is KAGVTQTPRYLIKTRGQQVTLSCSPISGHRSVSWYQQTPGQGLQFLFEYFSETQRNKGNFPGRFSGRQFSNSRSEMNVSTLELGDSALYLCASSRRDSVRNTEAFFGQGTRLTVV.

The gene calls are TRBV7-9 and TRBJ1-5, with 7 nucleotides matching TRBD1. Germline V CDR1 and CDR2: SEHNR, FQNEAQ (reference sequence). Trimming took 1 base from V and 2 from J; bases not matched to a gene: 5. This CDR3 comprises 16 residues. The chain's CDR3 is CASSLDTGDGNQPQHF. The CDR3 DNA reads as TGTGCCAGCAGCTTAGACACAGGGGATGGCAATCAGCCCCAGCATTTT.

J is TRBJ2-1 and V is TRBV7-6, with 9 bases that match TRBD2. Germline trimming cut 8 bases from V and 10 bases from J; bases unmatched to any gene: 15. This CDR3 spans 15 amino acids. The germline gives CDR1 SGHVS, CDR2 FNYEAQ. The CDR3 bases are TGTGCCAGCTCCTTAGCGGGGGCTTCCGAATCCGAGCAGTTCTTC. It codes for CASSLAGASESEQFF.

The chain links TRBV19 to TRBJ2-5; 13 nucleotides match TRBD2. Germline-derived CDR1 and CDR2 are LNHDA and SQIVND (reference sequence). The CDR3 runs 15 residues. V lost 4 bases to trimming and J lost 5 bases; unmatched junction nucleotides: 4. For the CDR3, the DNA is TGTGCCAGTAGTACGGGGACTAGCGGGGCGGAGACCCAGTACTTC. Its translation is CASSTGTSGAETQYF.